One TCR beta chain is described in this entry. Its specificity is not known. Profiled with immunoSEQ multiplex PCR; TCRdb holds only in-frame clones, not every one. The sample holds 30,000 to 45,000 clones, 88% seen once. The source of the sample is a study of T cell clonotyping in hematopoietic cell transplantation. Findings and caveats of the study: Pathologically expanded recipient clonotypes increased progressively from day 30 to day 180 as diversity fell. Higher Inverse Simpson Index values in graft donor and pretransplant recipient predicted broader posttransplant TCR diversity.

Germline CDR1 and CDR2: GTSNPN and SVGIG (reference sequence). Trimming removed 2 bases from V and 5 bases from J; junction bases left unmatched: 10. The CDR3 sequence is 15 residues long. Sequenced material: peripheral blood mononuclear cells. This sequence joins TRBV30 and TRBJ1-2, with 8 bases identical to TRBD1. The TCR originated in a woman aged 40 to 50 in good health. Some clones in this sample may be carry-over from other donors' samples. CDR3: CAWSRRQGLGYGYTF. The CDR3 nucleotides are TGTGCCTGGAGTCGCCGACAGGGGTTAGGATATGGCTACACCTTC.